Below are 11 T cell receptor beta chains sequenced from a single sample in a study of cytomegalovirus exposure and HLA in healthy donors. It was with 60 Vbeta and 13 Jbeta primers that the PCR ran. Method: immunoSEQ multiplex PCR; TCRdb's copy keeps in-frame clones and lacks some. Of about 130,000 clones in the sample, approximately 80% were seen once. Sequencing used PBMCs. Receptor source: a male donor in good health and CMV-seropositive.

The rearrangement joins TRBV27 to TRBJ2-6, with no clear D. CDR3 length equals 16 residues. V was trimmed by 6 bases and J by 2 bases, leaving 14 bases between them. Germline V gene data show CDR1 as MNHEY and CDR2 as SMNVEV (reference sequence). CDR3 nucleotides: TGTGCCAGCAGAACAATATCCCAAGCTGGGGCCAACGTCCTGACTTTC. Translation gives CASRTISQAGANVLTF.

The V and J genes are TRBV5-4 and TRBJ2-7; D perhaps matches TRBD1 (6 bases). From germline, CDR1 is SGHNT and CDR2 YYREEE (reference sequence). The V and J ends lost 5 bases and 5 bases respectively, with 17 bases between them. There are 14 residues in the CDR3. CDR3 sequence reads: CASSGGQGRDEQYF. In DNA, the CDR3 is TGTGCCAGCAGTGGGGGTCAGGGGCGGGACGAGCAGTACTTC. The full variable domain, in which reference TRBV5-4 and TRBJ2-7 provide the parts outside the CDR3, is ETGVTQSPTHLIKTRGQQVTLRCSSQSGHNTVSWYQQALGQGPQFIFQYYREEENGRGNFPPRFSGLQFPNYSSELNVNALELDDSALYLCASSGGQGRDEQYFGPGTRLTVT.

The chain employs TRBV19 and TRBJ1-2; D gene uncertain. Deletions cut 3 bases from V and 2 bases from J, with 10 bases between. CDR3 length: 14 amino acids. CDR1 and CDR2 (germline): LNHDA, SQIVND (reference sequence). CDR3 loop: CASSMGRPNYGYTF. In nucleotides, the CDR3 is TGTGCCAGTAGTATGGGCAGGCCCAACTATGGCTACACCTTC.

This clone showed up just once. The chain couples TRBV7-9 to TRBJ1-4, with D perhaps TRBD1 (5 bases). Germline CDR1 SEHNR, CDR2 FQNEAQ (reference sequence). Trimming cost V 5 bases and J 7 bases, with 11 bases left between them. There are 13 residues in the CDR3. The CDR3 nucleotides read TGTGCCAGCAGCGCAAAAAGGGGTGAAAAACTGTTTTTT. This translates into CASSAKRGEKLFF.

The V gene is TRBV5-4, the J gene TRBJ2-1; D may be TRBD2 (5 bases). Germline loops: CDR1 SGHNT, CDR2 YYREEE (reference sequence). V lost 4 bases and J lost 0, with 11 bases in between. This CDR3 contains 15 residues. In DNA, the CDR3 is TGTGCCAGCAGCCGAGGACTTTCCTCCTACAATGAGCAGTTCTTC. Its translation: CASSRGLSSYNEQFF. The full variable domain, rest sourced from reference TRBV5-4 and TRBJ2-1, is ETGVTQSPTHLIKTRGQQVTLRCSSQSGHNTVSWYQQALGQGPQFIFQYYREEENGRGNFPPRFSGLQFPNYSSELNVNALELDDSALYLCASSRGLSSYNEQFFGPGTRLTVL.

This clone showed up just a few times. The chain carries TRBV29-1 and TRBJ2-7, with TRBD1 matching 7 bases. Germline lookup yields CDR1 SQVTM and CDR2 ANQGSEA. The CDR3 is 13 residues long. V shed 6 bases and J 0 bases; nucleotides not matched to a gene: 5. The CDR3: CSVEDRSSYEQYF. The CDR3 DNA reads TGCAGCGTCGAGGACAGGAGCTCCTACGAGCAGTACTTC.

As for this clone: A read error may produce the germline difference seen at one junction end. CDR3 in DNA: TGTTCCAGCAGCTCACAAGACACCCTGAACACTGAAGCTTTCTTT. It specifies CSSSSQDTLNTEAFF. The chain combines TRBV7-9 with TRBJ1-1; D unresolved. The CDR3 consists of 15 residues. CDR1 is SEHNR, CDR2 FQNEAQ, per germline (reference sequence).

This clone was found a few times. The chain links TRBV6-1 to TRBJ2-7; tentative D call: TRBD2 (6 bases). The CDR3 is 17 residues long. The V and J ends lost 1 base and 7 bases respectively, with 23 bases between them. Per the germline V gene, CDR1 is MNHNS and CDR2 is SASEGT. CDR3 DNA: TGTGCCAGCAGTGAAGGGGGTTTGGGACGCCCAGGGAGGGAGCAGTACTTC. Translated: CASSEGGLGRPGREQYF.

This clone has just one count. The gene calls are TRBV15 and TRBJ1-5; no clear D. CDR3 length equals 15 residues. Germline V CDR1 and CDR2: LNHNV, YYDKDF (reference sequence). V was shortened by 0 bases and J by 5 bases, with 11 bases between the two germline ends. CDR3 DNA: TGTGCCACCAGCAGAGATTTGGGAGGAGATCAGCCCCAGCATTTT. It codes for CATSRDLGGDQPQHF. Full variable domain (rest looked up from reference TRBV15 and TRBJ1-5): DAMVIQNPRYQVTQFGKPVTLSCSQTLNHNVMYWYQQKSSQAPKLLFHYYDKDFNNEADTPDNFQSRRPNTSFCFLDIRSPGLGDTAMYLCATSRDLGGDQPQHFGDGTRLSIL.

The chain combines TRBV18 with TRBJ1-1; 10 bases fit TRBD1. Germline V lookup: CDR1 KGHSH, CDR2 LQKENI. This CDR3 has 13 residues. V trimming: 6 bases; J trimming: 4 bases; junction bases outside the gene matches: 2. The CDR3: CASSDRGGTEAFF. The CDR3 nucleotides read TGTGCCAGCTCGGACAGGGGGGGCACTGAAGCTTTCTTT.

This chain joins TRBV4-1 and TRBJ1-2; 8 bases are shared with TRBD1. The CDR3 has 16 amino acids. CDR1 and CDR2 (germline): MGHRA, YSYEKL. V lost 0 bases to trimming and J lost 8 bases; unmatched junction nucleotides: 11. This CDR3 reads CASSQDGTGNPSGYTF. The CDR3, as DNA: TGCGCCAGCAGCCAAGATGGGACAGGAAACCCCAGCGGCTACACCTTC.